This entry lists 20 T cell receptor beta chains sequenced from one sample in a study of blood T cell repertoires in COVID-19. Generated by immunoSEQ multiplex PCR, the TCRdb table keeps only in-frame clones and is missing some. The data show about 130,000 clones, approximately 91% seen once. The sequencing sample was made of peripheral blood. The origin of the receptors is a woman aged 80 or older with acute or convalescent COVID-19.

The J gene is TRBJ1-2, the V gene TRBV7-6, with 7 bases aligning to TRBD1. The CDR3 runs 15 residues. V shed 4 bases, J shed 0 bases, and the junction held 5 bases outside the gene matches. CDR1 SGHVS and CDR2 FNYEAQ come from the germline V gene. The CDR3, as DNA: TGTGCCAGCAGCTCCCGGACAGGTCCTAACTATGGCTACACCTTC. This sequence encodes CASSSRTGPNYGYTF.

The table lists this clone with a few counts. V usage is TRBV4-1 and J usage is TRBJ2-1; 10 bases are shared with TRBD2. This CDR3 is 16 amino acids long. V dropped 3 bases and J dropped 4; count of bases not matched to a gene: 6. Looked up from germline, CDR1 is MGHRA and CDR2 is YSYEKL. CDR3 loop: CASSHETSGVYNEQFF. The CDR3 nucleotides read TGCGCCAGCAGCCATGAAACTAGCGGGGTTTACAATGAGCAGTTCTTC.

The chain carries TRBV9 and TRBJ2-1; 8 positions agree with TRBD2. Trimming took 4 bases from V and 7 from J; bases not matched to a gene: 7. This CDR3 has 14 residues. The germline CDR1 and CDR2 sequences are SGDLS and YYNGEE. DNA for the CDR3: TGTGCCAGCAGCCCCGGGGGGGAGGGTAATGAGCAGTTCTTC. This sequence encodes CASSPGGEGNEQFF. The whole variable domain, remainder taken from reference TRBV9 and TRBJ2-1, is DSGVTQTPKHLITATGQRVTLRCSPRSGDLSVYWYQQSLDQGLQFLIQYYNGEERAKGNILERFSAQQFPDLHSELNLSSLELGDSALYFCASSPGGEGNEQFFGPGTRLTVL.

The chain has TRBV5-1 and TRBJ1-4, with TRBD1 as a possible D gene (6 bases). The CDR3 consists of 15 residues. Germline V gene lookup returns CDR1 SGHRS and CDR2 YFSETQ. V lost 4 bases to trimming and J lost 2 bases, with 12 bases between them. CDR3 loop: CASSLRQATNEKLFF. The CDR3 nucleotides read TGCGCCAGCAGCCTTAGACAGGCGACTAATGAAAAACTGTTTTTT.

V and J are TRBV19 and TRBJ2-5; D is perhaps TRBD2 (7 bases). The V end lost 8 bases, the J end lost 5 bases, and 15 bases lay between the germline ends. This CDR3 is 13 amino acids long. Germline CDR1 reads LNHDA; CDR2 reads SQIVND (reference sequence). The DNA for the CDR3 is TGTGCCAGTGGGAGTAGGGGGGGGGAGACCCAGTACTTC. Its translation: CASGSRGGETQYF.

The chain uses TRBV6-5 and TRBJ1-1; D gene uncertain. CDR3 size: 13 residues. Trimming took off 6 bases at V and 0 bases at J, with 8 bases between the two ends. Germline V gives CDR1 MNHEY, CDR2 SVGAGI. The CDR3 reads CASRLKLNTEAFF. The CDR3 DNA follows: TGTGCCAGCAGGCTAAAGTTGAACACTGAAGCTTTCTTT.

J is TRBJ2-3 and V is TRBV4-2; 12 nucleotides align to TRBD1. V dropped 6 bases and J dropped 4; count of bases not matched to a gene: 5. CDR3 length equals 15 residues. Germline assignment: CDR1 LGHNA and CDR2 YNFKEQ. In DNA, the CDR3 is TGTGCCAGCAGACGCCGGGACAGGGGGCCAGATACGCAGTATTTT. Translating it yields CASRRRDRGPDTQYF.

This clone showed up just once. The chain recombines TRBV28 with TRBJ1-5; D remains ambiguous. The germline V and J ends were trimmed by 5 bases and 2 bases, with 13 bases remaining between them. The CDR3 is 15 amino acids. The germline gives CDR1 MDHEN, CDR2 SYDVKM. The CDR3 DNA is TGTGCCAGCAGTACGAGGGTTAGGGGCAATCAGCCCCAGCATTTT. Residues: CASSTRVRGNQPQHF.

CDR3 amino acids: CASSPTGGPYGYTF. The CDR3 coding sequence is TGTGCCAGCAGTCCTACCGGGGGACCTTATGGCTACACCTTC. The chain joins TRBV28 to TRBJ1-2, with D perhaps TRBD1 (5 bases). The V gene's germline CDR1 is MDHEN and CDR2 SYDVKM. The CDR3 is 14 amino acids. V was pared by 5 bases and J by 5 bases, with 15 bases between.

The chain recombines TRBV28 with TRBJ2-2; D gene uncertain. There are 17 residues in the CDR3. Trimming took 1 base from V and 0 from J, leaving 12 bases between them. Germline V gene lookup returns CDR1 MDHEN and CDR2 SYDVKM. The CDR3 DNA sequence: TGTGCCAGCAGTTTATTCCGGAGTTACGCGAACACCGGGGAGCTGTTTTTT. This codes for CASSLFRSYANTGELFF. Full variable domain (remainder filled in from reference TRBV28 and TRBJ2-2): DVKVTQSSRYLVKRTGEKVFLECVQDMDHENMFWYRQDPGLGLRLIYFSYDVKMKEKGDIPEGYSVSREKKERFSLILESASTNQTSMYLCASSLFRSYANTGELFFGEGSRLTVL.

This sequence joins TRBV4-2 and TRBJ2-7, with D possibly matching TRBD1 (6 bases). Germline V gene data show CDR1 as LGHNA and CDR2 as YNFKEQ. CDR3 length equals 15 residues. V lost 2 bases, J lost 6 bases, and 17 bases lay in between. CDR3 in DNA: TGTGCCAGCAGCCAAAACTTGGGGGCTAGTTCCGAGCAGTACTTC. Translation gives CASSQNLGASSEQYF.

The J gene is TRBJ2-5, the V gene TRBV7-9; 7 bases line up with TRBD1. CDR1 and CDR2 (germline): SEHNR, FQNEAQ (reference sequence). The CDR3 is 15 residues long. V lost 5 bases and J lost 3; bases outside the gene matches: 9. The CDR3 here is CASSLRQGGEETQYF. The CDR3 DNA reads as TGTGCCAGCAGCCTCAGACAGGGTGGGGAAGAGACCCAGTACTTC.

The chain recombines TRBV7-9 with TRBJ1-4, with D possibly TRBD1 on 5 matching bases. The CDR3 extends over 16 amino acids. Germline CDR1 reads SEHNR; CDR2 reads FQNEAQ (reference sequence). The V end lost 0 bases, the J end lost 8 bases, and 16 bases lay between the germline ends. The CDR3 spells CASSLAGQGGFEKLFF. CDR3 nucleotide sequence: TGTGCCAGCAGCTTAGCAGGGCAGGGAGGTTTCGAAAAACTGTTTTTT.

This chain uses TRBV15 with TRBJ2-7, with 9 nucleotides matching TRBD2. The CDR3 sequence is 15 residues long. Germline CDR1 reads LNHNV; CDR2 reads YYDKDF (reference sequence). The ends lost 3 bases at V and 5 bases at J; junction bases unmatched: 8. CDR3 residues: CATSRQGLAINEQYF. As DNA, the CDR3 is TGTGCCACCAGCAGGCAAGGACTAGCGATAAACGAGCAGTACTTC. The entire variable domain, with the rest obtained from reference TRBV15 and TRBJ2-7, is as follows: DAMVIQNPRYQVTQFGKPVTLSCSQTLNHNVMYWYQQKSSQAPKLLFHYYDKDFNNEADTPDNFQSRRPNTSFCFLDIRSPGLGDTAMYLCATSRQGLAINEQYFGPGTRLTVT.

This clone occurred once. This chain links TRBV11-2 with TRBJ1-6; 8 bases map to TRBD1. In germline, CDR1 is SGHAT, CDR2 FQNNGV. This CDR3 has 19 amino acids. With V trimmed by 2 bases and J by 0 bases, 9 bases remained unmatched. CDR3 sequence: CASSLSGGQVSSYNSPLHF. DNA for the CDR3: TGTGCCAGCAGCTTATCAGGGGGCCAGGTCAGCTCCTATAATTCACCCCTCCACTTT.

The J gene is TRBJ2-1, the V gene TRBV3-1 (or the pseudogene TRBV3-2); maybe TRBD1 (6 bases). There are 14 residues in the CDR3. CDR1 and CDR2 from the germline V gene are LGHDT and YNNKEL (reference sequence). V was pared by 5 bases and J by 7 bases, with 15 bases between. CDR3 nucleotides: TGTGCCAGCAGCACGACAGGCGTTGTTAATGAGCAGTTCTTC. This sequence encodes CASSTTGVVNEQFF.

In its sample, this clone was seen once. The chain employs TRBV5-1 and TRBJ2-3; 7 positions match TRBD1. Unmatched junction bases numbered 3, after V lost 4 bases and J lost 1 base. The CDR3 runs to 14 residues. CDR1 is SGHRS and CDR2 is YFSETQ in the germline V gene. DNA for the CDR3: TGCGCCAGCAGCCCCGGGACAGGCACAGATACGCAGTATTTT. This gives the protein CASSPGTGTDTQYF.

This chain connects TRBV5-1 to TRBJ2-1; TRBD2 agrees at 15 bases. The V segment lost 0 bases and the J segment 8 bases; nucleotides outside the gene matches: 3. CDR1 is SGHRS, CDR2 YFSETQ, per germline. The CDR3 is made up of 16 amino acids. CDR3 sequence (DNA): TGCGCCAGCAGCTTGGCCGGGACTAGCGGGAGGTATGAGCAGTTCTTC. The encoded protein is CASSLAGTSGRYEQFF.

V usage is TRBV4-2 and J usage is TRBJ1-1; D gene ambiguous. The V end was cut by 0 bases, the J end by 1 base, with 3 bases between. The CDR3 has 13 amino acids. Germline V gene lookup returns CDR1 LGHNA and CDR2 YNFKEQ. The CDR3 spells CASSQDWNTEAFF. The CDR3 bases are TGTGCCAGCAGCCAAGACTGGAACACTGAAGCTTTCTTT.

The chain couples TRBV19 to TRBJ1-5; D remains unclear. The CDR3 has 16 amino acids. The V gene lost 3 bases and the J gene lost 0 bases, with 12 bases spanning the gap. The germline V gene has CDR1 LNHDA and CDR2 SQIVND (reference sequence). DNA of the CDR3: TGTGCCAGTAGTATTACTGTGAGGGATAGCAATCAGCCCCAGCATTTT. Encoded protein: CASSITVRDSNQPQHF.